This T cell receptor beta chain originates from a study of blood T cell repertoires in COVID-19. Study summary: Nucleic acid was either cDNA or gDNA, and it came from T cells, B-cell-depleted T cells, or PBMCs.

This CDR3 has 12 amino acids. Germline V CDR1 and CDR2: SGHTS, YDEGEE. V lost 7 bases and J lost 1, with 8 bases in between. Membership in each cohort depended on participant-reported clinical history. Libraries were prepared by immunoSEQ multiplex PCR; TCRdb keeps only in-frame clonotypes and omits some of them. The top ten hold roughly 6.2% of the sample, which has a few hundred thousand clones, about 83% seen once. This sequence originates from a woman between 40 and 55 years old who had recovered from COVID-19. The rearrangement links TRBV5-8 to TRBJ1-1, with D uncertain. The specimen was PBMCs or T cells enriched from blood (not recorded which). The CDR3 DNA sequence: TGTGCCAGCGACATTTGGAACACTGAAGCTTTCTTT. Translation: CASDIWNTEAFF.